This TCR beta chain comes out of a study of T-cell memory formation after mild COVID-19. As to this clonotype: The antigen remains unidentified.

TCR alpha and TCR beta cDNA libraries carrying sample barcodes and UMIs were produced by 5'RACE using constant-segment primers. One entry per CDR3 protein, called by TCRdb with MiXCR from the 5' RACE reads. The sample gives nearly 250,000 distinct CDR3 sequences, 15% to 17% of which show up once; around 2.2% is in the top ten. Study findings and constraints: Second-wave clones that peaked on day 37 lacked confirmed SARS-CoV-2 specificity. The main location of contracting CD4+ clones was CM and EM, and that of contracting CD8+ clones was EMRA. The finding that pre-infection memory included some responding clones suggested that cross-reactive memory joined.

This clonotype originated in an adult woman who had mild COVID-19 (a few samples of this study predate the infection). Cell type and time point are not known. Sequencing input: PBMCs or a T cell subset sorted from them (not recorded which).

The CDR3 DNA reads as TGTGCCAGCTCACCAGCACAGGGGGGCACCGGGGAGCTGTTTTTT. Translating it yields CASSPAQGGTGELFF. The chain recombines TRBV18 with TRBJ2-2; TRBD1 matches 8 bases. Per germline, CDR1 KGHSH and CDR2 LQKENI. The CDR3 runs to 15 residues. Germline trimming cut 2 bases from V and 4 bases from J; bases unmatched to any gene: 3.